A single sample gave rise to the 31 T cell receptor beta chains below, sequenced in a study of T cells after posttransplantation cyclophosphamide. Profiled with immunoSEQ multiplex PCR; TCRdb holds only in-frame clones, not every one. Of under 50,000 clones in the sample, around 90% were seen once. Cyclophosphamide on days +3 and +4 followed busulfan-fludarabine conditioning and a marrow graft. Specimen: PBMCs, collected 62 days after allogeneic stem cell transplant with posttransplant cyclophosphamide. The receptors originated from a male patient aged 60-70 years who received an allogeneic stem cell transplant from a related donor and was CMV-positive. Part of the T cell pool may stem from the graft donor.

This rearrangement joins TRBV5-1 to TRBJ2-1; D is possibly TRBD2 (7 bases). The CDR3 runs 15 residues. The germline gives CDR1 SGHRS, CDR2 YFSETQ. Deletions cut 4 bases from V and 9 bases from J, with 20 bases between. The CDR3 here is CASSPPYGGGGEQFF. As DNA, the CDR3 is TGCGCCAGCAGCCCCCCTTACGGCGGGGGCGGTGAGCAGTTCTTC.

V gene TRBV28 combines with J gene TRBJ2-5; possibly TRBD1 for D (6 bases). The ends were cut back, 4 bases at V and 3 bases at J, with 9 bases in the middle. This CDR3 spans 13 amino acids. Germline V gene lookup returns CDR1 MDHEN and CDR2 SYDVKM. The CDR3 here is CASSWPGEETQYF. DNA of the CDR3: TGTGCCAGCAGTTGGCCAGGGGAAGAGACCCAGTACTTC.

The gene calls are TRBV5-1 and TRBJ1-1; TRBD1 matches 7 bases. V gave up 0 bases and J gave up 1 base; unmatched junction bases: 9. The CDR3 covers 17 residues. The germline V gene encodes CDR1 SGHRS and CDR2 YFSETQ. CDR3 amino acids: CASSLGGLRGRNTEAFF. The CDR3 coding sequence is TGCGCCAGCAGCTTGGGGGGTCTTAGGGGGCGGAACACTGAAGCTTTCTTT.

The chain combines TRBV29-1 with TRBJ2-5, with 10 bases fitting TRBD1. The CDR3 spans 14 residues. Losses at the gene ends were 7 bases for V and 5 bases for J; bases not matched to a gene: 10. Germline CDR1 reads SQVTM; CDR2 reads ANQGSEA. CDR3 in amino acids: CSGGTGVRRETQYF. DNA of the CDR3: TGCAGCGGTGGGACAGGGGTTAGGCGGGAGACCCAGTACTTC.

The DNA of the CDR3 is TGTGCCAGCAGTGCCGACAGGGGTAGCAATCAGCCCCAGCATTTT. It specifies CASSADRGSNQPQHF. The chain has TRBV28 and TRBJ1-5; TRBD1 aligns across 8 bases. This CDR3 contains 15 residues. The germline gives CDR1 MDHEN, CDR2 SYDVKM. J was trimmed by 0 bases and V by 5 bases; bases with no gene match: 3.

The chain joins TRBV5-1 to TRBJ1-2; 8 positions match TRBD1. CDR1 is SGHRS and CDR2 is YFSETQ in the germline V gene. The length of the CDR3 is 13 residues. J lost 7 bases, V lost 4 bases, and 6 bases had no gene match. The DNA for the CDR3 is TGCGCCAGCAGCGTGGGACAGGAGCCTGGCTACACCTTC. It yields the protein CASSVGQEPGYTF.

The V gene is TRBV5-1, the J gene TRBJ1-6; no clear D. Germline assignment: CDR1 SGHRS and CDR2 YFSETQ. V was shortened by 4 bases and J by 7 bases, with 12 bases between the two germline ends. The CDR3 sequence is 14 residues long. The CDR3 DNA sequence: TGCGCCAGCAGCACAAACACCGGGAATTCACCCCTCCACTTT. The encoded protein is CASSTNTGNSPLHF.

V and J are TRBV21-1 and TRBJ1-3; the DNA was not used to check the table's D call, TRBD1. TRBV21-1 is flagged as a pseudogene. The CDR3 sequence is 18 residues long. The DNA for the CDR3 is TGTGCCAGCCGGTGCCGGGACAAAGAGCCCGAGGCTGGAAACACCATATATTTT. It yields the protein CASRCRDKEPEAGNTIYF.

The chain recombines TRBV5-6 with TRBJ2-1; perhaps TRBD1 as D (5 bases). The germline gives CDR1 SGHDT, CDR2 YYEEEE. V lost 4 bases to trimming and J lost 0 bases, with 17 bases between them. This CDR3 spans 17 amino acids. In nucleotides, the CDR3 is TGTGCCAGCAGCGGGGCTCCGGCCCCGAGCTCCTACAATGAGCAGTTCTTC. This encodes CASSGAPAPSSYNEQFF.

The V and J genes are TRBV19 and TRBJ1-2; 7 bases line up with TRBD1. The CDR3 spans 15 residues. The V and J ends lost 4 bases and 1 base, in that order; junction bases with no gene match: 6. From germline, CDR1 is LNHDA and CDR2 SQIVND (reference sequence). CDR3 protein: CASSTGTASNYGYTF. The CDR3 DNA is TGTGCCAGTAGTACCGGGACAGCAAGTAACTATGGCTACACCTTC.

The chain carries TRBV21-1 and TRBJ2-1; the table's TRBD2 call for D was not verified on the DNA. TRBV21-1 is assigned pseudogene status. The CDR3 is made up of 16 amino acids. The CDR3 region is CASSSPARGGYNEQFF. CDR3 bases: TGTGCCAGCAGCTCACCAGCGCGGGGGGGCTACAATGAGCAGTTCTTC.

DNA of the CDR3: TGTGCCAGCAGCTTAGAACCATACAGGGGACGTGAGCAGTTCTTC. Translated, it gives CASSLEPYRGREQFF. The V gene is TRBV7-9, the J gene TRBJ2-1; TRBD1 agrees at 7 bases. After removal of 1 base from V and 9 bases from J, the junction contained 9 bases not matched to a gene. The CDR3 covers 15 residues. The germline CDR1 and CDR2 sequences are SEHNR and FQNEAQ (reference sequence). The full variable domain, its missing parts supplied by reference TRBV7-9 and TRBJ2-1, is DTGVSQNPRHKITKRGQNVTFRCDPISEHNRLYWYRQTLGQGPEFLTYFQNEAQLEKSRLLSDRFSAERPKGSFSTLEIQRTEQGDSAMYLCASSLEPYRGREQFFGPGTRLTVL.

This clone appeared a few times. The gene calls are TRBV6-1 and TRBJ2-7, with 9 bases matching TRBD1. This CDR3 contains 15 residues. The germline V gene has CDR1 MNHNS and CDR2 SASEGT. Unmatched junction bases numbered 5, after V lost 2 bases and J lost 3 bases. The CDR3 DNA is TGTGCCAGCAGTGAACTGACAGGGGGTTACTACGAGCAGTACGTC. Translating gives CASSELTGGYYEQYV.

The chain has TRBV11-3 and TRBJ2-3; D not certain. The CDR3 length is 17 residues. Germline-derived CDR1 and CDR2 are SGHNT and YENEEA. V was shortened by 0 bases and J by 1 base, with 14 bases between the two germline ends. The CDR3 nucleotides are TGTGCCAGCAGCTTAGAATCGTCGGTTTTTGGCACAGATACGCAGTATTTT. Its protein is CASSLESSVFGTDTQYF.

The rearrangement links TRBV4-1 to TRBJ2-3; 12 nucleotides align to TRBD2. The CDR3 consists of 21 residues. V trimming: 1 base; J trimming: 0 bases; junction bases outside the gene matches: 14. Germline lookup yields CDR1 MGHRA and CDR2 YSYEKL. CDR3 sequence reads: CASSQALLAGGAVESTDTQYF. The CDR3, as DNA: TGCGCCAGCAGCCAAGCCCTCCTAGCGGGGGGGGCGGTGGAAAGCACAGATACGCAGTATTTT.

The chain combines TRBV7-9 with TRBJ2-2, with TRBD1 matching over 9 bases. This CDR3 spans 16 amino acids. Unmatched junction bases numbered 7, after V lost 3 bases and J lost 5 bases. Germline CDR1 reads SEHNR; CDR2 reads FQNEAQ (reference sequence). For the CDR3, the DNA is TGTGCCAGCAGCTTCCAACAGGGGGCGAGTACCGGGGAGCTGTTTTTT. Protein sequence: CASSFQQGASTGELFF. Full variable domain (remainder filled in from reference TRBV7-9 and TRBJ2-2): DTGVSQNPRHKITKRGQNVTFRCDPISEHNRLYWYRQTLGQGPEFLTYFQNEAQLEKSRLLSDRFSAERPKGSFSTLEIQRTEQGDSAMYLCASSFQQGASTGELFFGEGSRLTVL.

The CDR3 spells CASSQEPRVSYNEQFF. CDR3 nucleotides: TGCGCCAGCAGCCAAGAGCCCAGGGTCTCCTACAATGAGCAGTTCTTC. The rearrangement links TRBV4-1 to TRBJ2-1; TRBD1 might be the D (5 bases). CDR3 length equals 16 residues. CDR1 and CDR2 from the germline V gene are MGHRA and YSYEKL. Trimming stripped 0 bases from V and 0 bases from J, with 9 bases between.

The chain recombines TRBV4-2 with TRBJ1-2; 8 bases are shared with TRBD1. V was pared by 0 bases and J by 4 bases, with 4 bases of the junction left unmatched. Germline CDR1 is LGHNA and CDR2 is YNFKEQ. The CDR3 extends over 15 amino acids. CDR3 sequence reads: CASSQDLGTGYGYTF. In nucleotides, the CDR3 is TGTGCCAGCAGCCAAGACCTCGGGACAGGCTATGGCTACACCTTC.

This clone was detected once. This chain links TRBV29-1 with TRBJ2-5, with a possible D match to TRBD1 (6 bases). Germline assignment: CDR1 SQVTM and CDR2 ANQGSEA. The CDR3 is 12 amino acids. Trimming took off 4 bases at V and 3 bases at J, with 9 bases between the two ends. Here the CDR3 DNA reads TGCAGCGTTGTAGCAGGGGAAGAGACCCAGTACTTC. As protein: CSVVAGEETQYF.

The J gene is TRBJ2-7, the V gene TRBV27; a weak D match, TRBD2 (6 bases). This CDR3 region has 11 residues. CDR1 and CDR2 from the germline V gene are MNHEY and SMNVEV (reference sequence). Trimming cost V 5 bases and J 6 bases, with 8 bases left between them. The CDR3 spells CASSAGSEQYV. The CDR3 region has the DNA TGTGCCAGCAGTGCCGGGAGCGAGCAGTACGTC.

The V gene is TRBV6-5, the J gene TRBJ2-1; 7 bases are shared with TRBD2. With V trimmed by 9 bases and J by 3 bases, 8 bases remained unmatched. This CDR3 is built from 14 residues. The germline V gene has CDR1 MNHEY and CDR2 SVGAGI. CDR3 nucleotides: TGTGCCAGTGCCCCGGGACTACTCTACAATGAGCAGTTCTTC. Translating gives CASAPGLLYNEQFF.

The chain is built from TRBV6-1 and TRBJ1-1; D call uncertain. The CDR3 is 14 residues long. V lost 6 bases to trimming and J lost 3 bases, with 14 bases between them. Germline V lookup: CDR1 MNHNS, CDR2 SASEGT. The CDR3 is CASRGKLGDTEAFF. CDR3 nucleotides: TGTGCCAGCAGGGGAAAGCTGGGAGACACTGAAGCTTTCTTT.

The V gene is TRBV30, the J gene TRBJ1-4; D is uncertain. Trimming cost V 2 bases and J 8 bases, with 18 bases left between them. Germline V gene sequence: CDR1 GTSNPN, CDR2 SVGIG (reference sequence). The CDR3 extends over 15 amino acids. CDR3 nucleotides: TGTGCCTGGAGTAAGTTACGGGAAATTGGCGAAAAACTGTTTTTT. Its protein is CAWSKLREIGEKLFF.

In its sample, this clone was seen a few times. The CDR3 is CASSLGTGAGMNTEAFF. In nucleotides, the CDR3 is TGTGCCAGCAGCTTGGGGACAGGGGCGGGTATGAACACTGAAGCTTTCTTT. The rearrangement uses TRBV5-4 and TRBJ1-1; TRBD1 matches 9 bases. The CDR3 is 17 amino acids. CDR1 SGHNT and CDR2 YYREEE come from the germline V gene (reference sequence). The junction had 6 bases not matched to a gene; V was cut back by 0 bases and J by 0 bases.

This clone was counted once. The rearrangement uses TRBV2 and TRBJ1-1, with 8 bases matching TRBD1. Germline V gene data show CDR1 as SNHLY and CDR2 as FYNNEI. V shed 3 bases, J shed 3 bases, and the junction held 15 bases outside the gene matches. This CDR3 comprises 18 residues. The CDR3 region is CASSEYSGQANRDTEAFF. The CDR3 nucleotides read TGTGCCAGCAGTGAGTATTCGGGACAGGCGAACAGGGACACTGAAGCTTTCTTT. The complete variable domain, with remaining parts taken from reference TRBV2 and TRBJ1-1, reads EPEVTQTPSHQVTQMGQEVILRCVPISNHLYFYWYRQILGQKVEFLVSFYNNEISEKSEIFDDQFSVERPDGSNFTLKIRSTKLEDSAMYFCASSEYSGQANRDTEAFFGQGTRLTVV.

This chain joins TRBV5-8 and TRBJ2-5, with TRBD2 matching over 9 bases. The V gene end was trimmed by 4 bases and the J gene end by 5 bases; junction bases not matched to a gene: 12. The CDR3 has 16 amino acids. The germline V gene encodes CDR1 SGHTS and CDR2 YDEGEE. The CDR3 region has the DNA TGTGCCAGCAGCATGGGCTCCTCCGGACTAGCGGAGACCCAGTACTTC. Protein product: CASSMGSSGLAETQYF. The full variable domain, its missing parts supplied by reference TRBV5-8 and TRBJ2-5, is EAGVTQSPTHLIKTRGQQATLRCSPISGHTSVYWYQQALGLGLQFLLWYDEGEERNRGNFPPRFSGRQFPNYSSELNVNALELEDSALYLCASSMGSSGLAETQYFGPGTRLLVL.

V is TRBV4-1 and J is TRBJ2-3; 9 bases match TRBD2. J gave up 3 bases and V 1 base, and 2 bases lay outside the gene matches. The CDR3 is 15 amino acids. Germline CDR1 is MGHRA and CDR2 is YSYEKL. CDR3 coding DNA: TGCGCCAGCAGCCAAGCTGCGGGGGGGACAGATACGCAGTATTTT. Amino acid sequence: CASSQAAGGTDTQYF.

The chain carries TRBV10-2 and TRBJ1-3; tentatively, D is TRBD1 (6 bases). There are 15 residues in the CDR3. Germline values: CDR1 WSHSY, CDR2 SAAADI. V was cut by 6 bases and J by 3 bases, with 15 bases left in between. The CDR3 loop reads CASSQVQGIGNTIYF. The DNA of the CDR3 is TGCGCCAGCAGCCAAGTGCAGGGGATTGGAAACACCATATATTTT.

This clone was seen only once. J is TRBJ1-1 and V is TRBV2; 9 bases are shared with TRBD1. Germline V gives CDR1 SNHLY, CDR2 FYNNEI. V was clipped by 6 bases and J by 6 bases; unmatched bases: 5. The CDR3 runs to 13 residues. The chain's CDR3 is CASSGQGFAEAFF. The CDR3 coding sequence is TGTGCCAGCAGCGGACAGGGGTTCGCTGAAGCTTTCTTT.

This clone has a single count. This chain joins TRBV5-4 and TRBJ2-5, with 9 bases aligning to TRBD2. The CDR3 spans 16 residues. Trimming removed 3 bases from V and 2 bases from J; junction bases left unmatched: 8. Germline assignment: CDR1 SGHNT and CDR2 YYREEE (reference sequence). DNA for the CDR3: TGTGCCAGCAGCTCAGGAAGCGGGGGGAGACAAGAGACCCAGTACTTC. This translates into CASSSGSGGRQETQYF.

The chain is built from TRBV29-1 and TRBJ1-1; D is ambiguous. Trimming shortened V by 4 bases and J by 4 bases, and 4 bases separated the two germline ends. CDR1 and CDR2 (germline): SQVTM, ANQGSEA. The CDR3 sequence is 10 residues long. CDR3 amino acids: CSVGPTEAFF. The CDR3 nucleotides read TGCAGCGTTGGGCCCACTGAAGCTTTCTTT.